This T cell receptor beta chain derives from a study of blood T cell repertoires in COVID-19. For the study at large: Collection of acute and convalescent COVID-19 samples took place in the United States, Italy and Spain.

In terms of age and location, participants ranged from roughly 18 to 90 years and lived in about 25 US areas. Researchers sorted participants into cohorts using their self-reported clinical history. In the study's own analysis: Scientists estimated how many nucleated cells there were by amplifying reference gene primers. Some clones are missing from TCRdb's copy, which holds only in-frame ones; the method was immunoSEQ multiplex PCR. V, J and clone size were drawn from that table, and D and trimming were deduced from the DNA. The table lists 200,000 to 250,000 clones, roughly 80% of them singletons. Trimming shortened V by 4 bases and J by 11 bases, and 10 bases separated the two germline ends. Per germline, CDR1 SGDLS and CDR2 YYNGEE. The CDR3 contains 12 residues.

The specimen was PBMCs or T cells enriched from blood (not recorded which). The V and J genes are TRBV9 and TRBJ1-6; perhaps TRBD1 as D (5 bases). The sequence derives from a woman between 40 and 55 years old with acute COVID-19. The CDR3 protein is CASSSTGAPLHF. The CDR3 coding sequence is TGTGCCAGCAGCAGTACAGGAGCACCCCTCCACTTT.